This TCR beta chain originates from a study of control samples from healthy donors and cancer patients. Measured with immunoSEQ multiplex PCR; TCRdb has only the in-frame clones, and not every one. The profile covers 130,000 or so clones, with roughly 86% appearing a single time and roughly 7.8% taken by the ten largest. The CDR3 totals 15 residues. CDR1 SGHTA and CDR2 FQGNSA come from the germline V gene. The V segment lost 1 base and the J segment 10 bases; nucleotides outside the gene matches: 9. This receptor was identified in a man between 45 and 60 years old with head and neck cancer. This chain uses TRBV7-2 with TRBJ2-1, with 8 nucleotides matching TRBD2. The sample was PBMCs. The CDR3 coding sequence is TGTGCCAGCAGCTTAGTACTAGCGGTAGGTGGGGAGCAGTTCTTC. This gives the protein CASSLVLAVGGEQFF.